The sequence of this T cell receptor beta chain was determined in a study of beta chain features in type 1 diabetes. Expressed TCRB transcripts were sequenced after all isolated RNA was converted to cDNA. Clones were read by immunoSEQ multiplex PCR, and TCRdb kept only the in-frame ones, dropping some. The repertoire has roughly 380,000 clones, roughly a fifth of them found once; the top ten carry approximately 0.046%. Concerning this clone itself: What it binds is not known.

From germline, CDR1 is SGHRS and CDR2 YFSETQ. The V end was cut by 0 bases, the J end by 1 base, with 10 bases between. This CDR3 spans 15 amino acids. The study's findings and limits: Shorter TCRB CDR3s, moderately but significantly so, were found in Type 1 diabetes patients in all four CD4+ subsets.

The clonotype comes from a woman between 18 and 29 years old in good health. Material for sequencing was naive CD4+ T cells from blood. This chain joins TRBV5-1 and TRBJ2-5, with TRBD2 as a possible D gene (5 bases). The CDR3 region has the DNA TGCGCCAGCAGCTTGGGCATTGGACTCCAAGAGACCCAGTACTTC. Translating it yields CASSLGIGLQETQYF.